This TCR beta chain was profiled in a study of blood T cell repertoires in COVID-19. Across the whole study: The origin of the acute and convalescent COVID-19 samples was the United States, Italy and Spain. In each case, the material was cDNA or gDNA derived from T cells, B-cell-depleted T cells, or PBMCs.

Source study methods: Amplified reference gene primers provided the basis for estimating nucleated cell counts. Using immunoSEQ multiplex PCR, the repertoire was profiled, and TCRdb retains in-frame clones only, with some absent. V and J calls and clone size are copied from that table; D and trimming were computed from the DNA. The sample lists more than 300,000 clones; around 83% were seen once. V lost 5 bases and J lost 1; bases outside the gene matches: 5. The V gene's germline CDR1 is LNHDA and CDR2 SQIVND (reference sequence). CDR3 length: 15 residues. This clone was seen a few times. The sequenced material came from peripheral blood. The chain joins TRBV19 to TRBJ2-3; 8 bases are a match to TRBD1. The receptor's source is a woman aged 50 to 60 with acute or convalescent COVID-19. The CDR3 reads CASSAGGRRTDTQYF. As DNA, the CDR3 is TGTGCCAGTAGTGCAGGGGGCCGCCGCACAGATACGCAGTATTTT.